The T cell receptor (beta chain) described here comes from a study of cytomegalovirus exposure and HLA in healthy donors. Whole-study findings and limits: A reported reduction in N-insertions relative to the approximately 690-donor mean was seen in an Asian-associated ancestry cluster in a later analysis. The authors enumerated over 150 TCR beta chains as linked to cytomegalovirus.

PCR primers comprised 60 Vbeta and 13 Jbeta primers. As processed by the authors: Roughly 10 million shared chains were among about 80 million unique TCR beta chains counted in a later analysis. Method: immunoSEQ multiplex PCR; TCRdb's copy keeps in-frame clones and lacks some. The DNA gave D and trimming, while V, J and clone size come from that table. The table has some 140,000 clones, roughly 80% seen once; the top ten hold 0.94%. Germline CDR1 is MRHNA and CDR2 is SNTAGT. This CDR3 region has 17 residues. Trimming took off 0 bases at V and 6 bases at J, with 17 bases between the two ends. As to this clone: As yet, its antigen is unknown.

V and J are TRBV6-4 and TRBJ2-2, with a tentative D call TRBD2 (6 bases). The sequenced sample consisted of PBMCs. The source is a woman aged 60-75 years in good health and CMV-seronegative. CDR3 protein: CASSDSEVSGTSGELFF. The CDR3 DNA reads as TGTGCCAGCAGTGACTCGGAGGTTAGCGGTACTTCCGGGGAGCTGTTTTTT.